Detailed here is one T cell receptor (beta chain). Trimming left V 7 bases short and J 7 bases short, with 14 bases between. This CDR3 is 13 amino acids long. These data originate in a study of CD8 T cells in Susac syndrome. An input of about 0.45 to 1 ug of RNA was subjected to reverse transcription using random hexamers. MiXCR, run by TCRdb on the immunoSEQ multiplex PCR reads, gives a single entry per CDR3 protein. The sample carries under 95,000 distinct CDR3 sequences, about 94% recorded once. This sequence joins TRBV12-3 or TRBV12-4 and TRBJ2-1, with D uncertain. The receptor was isolated from a human donor with Susac syndrome. Material: CD4+ T cells from PBMCs. The CDR3 nucleotides read TGTGCCAGCACTACGGTCCCGGGTAATGAGCAGTTCTTC. Encoded protein: CASTTVPGNEQFF.